Detailed here is one T cell receptor (beta chain). Its antigen is not known. This entry comes from a study of shared clonotypes between healthy human individuals. Study-level points and caveats: The expectation was that sequencing depth would affect clonotype sharing among donors. It was the few donors that limited the genetic and exposure-history diversity represented.

V was trimmed by 2 bases and J by 9 bases, leaving 14 bases between them. CDR1 and CDR2 (germline): GTSNPN, SVGIG (reference sequence). This CDR3 is built from 14 residues. The data were produced by immunoSEQ multiplex PCR, yet TCRdb's version contains in-frame clones alone and is incomplete. The repertoire holds hundreds of thousands of clones, with about 76% as singletons. Recent vaccinations or acute infections were absent in the healthy HIV-negative adult donors. The chain joins TRBV30 to TRBJ1-6; possibly TRBD1 for D (5 bases). Material: PBMCs. This TCR was recovered from a woman between 40 and 50 years old in good health. Some clones in this sample may be carry-over from other donors' samples. The CDR3: CAWSRDPAISPLHF. The CDR3 bases are TGTGCCTGGAGTCGGGACCCCGCCATTTCACCCCTCCACTTT.